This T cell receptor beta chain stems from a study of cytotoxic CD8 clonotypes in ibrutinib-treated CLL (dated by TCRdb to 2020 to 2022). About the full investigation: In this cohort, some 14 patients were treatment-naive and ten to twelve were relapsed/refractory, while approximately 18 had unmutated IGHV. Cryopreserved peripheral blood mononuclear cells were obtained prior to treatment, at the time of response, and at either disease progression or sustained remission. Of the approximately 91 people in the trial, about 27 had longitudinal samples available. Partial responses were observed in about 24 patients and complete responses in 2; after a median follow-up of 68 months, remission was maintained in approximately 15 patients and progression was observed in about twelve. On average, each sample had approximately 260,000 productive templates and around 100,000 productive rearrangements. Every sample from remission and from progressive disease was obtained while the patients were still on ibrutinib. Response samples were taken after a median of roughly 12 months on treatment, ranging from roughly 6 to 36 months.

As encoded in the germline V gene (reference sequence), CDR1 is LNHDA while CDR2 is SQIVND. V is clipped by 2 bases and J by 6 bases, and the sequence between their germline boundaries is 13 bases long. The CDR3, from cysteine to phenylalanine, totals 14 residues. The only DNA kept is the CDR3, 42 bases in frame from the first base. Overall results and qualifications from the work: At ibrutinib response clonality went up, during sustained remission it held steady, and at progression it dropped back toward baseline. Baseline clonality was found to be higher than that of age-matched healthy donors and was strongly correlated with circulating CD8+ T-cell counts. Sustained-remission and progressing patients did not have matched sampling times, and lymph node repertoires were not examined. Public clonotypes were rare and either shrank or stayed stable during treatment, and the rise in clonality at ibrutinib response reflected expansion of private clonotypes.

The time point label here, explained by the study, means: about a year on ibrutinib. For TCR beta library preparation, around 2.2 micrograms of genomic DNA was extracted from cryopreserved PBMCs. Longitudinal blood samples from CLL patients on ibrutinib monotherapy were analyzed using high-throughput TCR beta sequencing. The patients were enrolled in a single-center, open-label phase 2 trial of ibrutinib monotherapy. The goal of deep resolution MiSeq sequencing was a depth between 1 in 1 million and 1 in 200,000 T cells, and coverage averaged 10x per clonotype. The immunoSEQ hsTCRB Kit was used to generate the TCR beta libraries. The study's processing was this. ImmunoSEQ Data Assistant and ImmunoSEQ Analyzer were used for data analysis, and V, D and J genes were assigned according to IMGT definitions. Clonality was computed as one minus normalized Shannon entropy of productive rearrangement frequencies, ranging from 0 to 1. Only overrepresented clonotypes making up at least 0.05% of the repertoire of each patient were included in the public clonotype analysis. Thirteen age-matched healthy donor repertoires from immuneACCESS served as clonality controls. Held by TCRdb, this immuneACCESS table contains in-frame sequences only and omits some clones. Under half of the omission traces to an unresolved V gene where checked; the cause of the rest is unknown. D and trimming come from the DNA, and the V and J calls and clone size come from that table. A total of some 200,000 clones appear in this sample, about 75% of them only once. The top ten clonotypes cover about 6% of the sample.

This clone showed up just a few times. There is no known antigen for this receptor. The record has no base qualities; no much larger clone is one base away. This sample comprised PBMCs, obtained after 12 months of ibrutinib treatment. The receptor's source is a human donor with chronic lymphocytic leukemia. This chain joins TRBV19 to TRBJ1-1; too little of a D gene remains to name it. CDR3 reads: CASSITGSRPEAFF. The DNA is TGTGCCAGTAGTATAACGGGGAGTAGACCTGAAGCTTTCTTT.